These 26 T cell receptor beta chains came from one sample sequenced in a study of long-term antiretroviral therapy in people with HIV. Survey-level immunoSEQ v3.0 assays were run. TCRdb's copy holds only in-frame clones and misses some; the assay was immunoSEQ multiplex PCR. The sample yields more than 20,000 clones, around four fifths seen once. The specimen comprised unsorted PBMCs, sampled 1.9 years after starting antiretroviral therapy. All receptors derive from a woman aged 45-65 years with HIV.

This chain connects TRBV29-1 to TRBJ1-2; unclear D gene. The CDR3 runs to 11 residues. V gave up 6 bases and J gave up 2 bases, with 7 bases separating them. CDR1 and CDR2 (germline): SQVTM, ANQGSEA. The CDR3, as DNA: TGCAGCGTCTCGTACAACTATGGCTACACCTTC. Residues: CSVSYNYGYTF.

The chain has TRBV23-1 and TRBJ1-1; D unclear. TRBV23-1 is an open reading frame, and its role is uncertain. CDR3 size: 9 residues. Deletions cut 4 bases from V and 11 bases from J, with 5 bases between. The CDR3 nucleotides are TGCGCCAGCAGTCTAGGTGCTTTCTTT. Translating gives CASSLGAFF.

The V call is TRBV30, the J call TRBJ1-3, with D perhaps matching TRBD1 (6 bases). Germline CDR1 GTSNPN, CDR2 SVGIG (reference sequence). The V and J ends lost 0 bases and 0 bases respectively, with 27 bases between them. CDR3 length equals 21 residues. The CDR3 DNA reads TGTGCCTGGAGTGTCTTAGGGGGGCGGACGGCCCCCGAAAGCTCTGGAAACACCATATATTTT. Protein sequence: CAWSVLGGRTAPESSGNTIYF.

The CDR3 sequence is CASSQLAGVQKSTDTQYF. The CDR3 DNA sequence: TGCGCCAGCAGCCAACTAGCGGGGGTACAAAAAAGCACAGATACGCAGTATTTT. This chain links TRBV4-3 with TRBJ2-3, with TRBD2 matching 10 bases. With V trimmed by 2 bases and J by 0 bases, 8 bases remained unmatched. Per germline, CDR1 LGHNA and CDR2 YSLEER. The CDR3 consists of 18 residues.

The chain couples TRBV2 to TRBJ1-5; maybe TRBD1 (5 bases). Trimming stripped 5 bases from V and 6 bases from J, with 8 bases between. CDR3 size: 12 residues. Per germline, CDR1 SNHLY and CDR2 FYNNEI. The DNA of the CDR3 is TGTGCCAGCAGTCAGGGTCTTCAGCCCCAGCATTTT. Its protein product is CASSQGLQPQHF.

This clone was picked up a small number of times. The chain uses TRBV18 and TRBJ2-7; maybe TRBD2 (7 bases). Germline CDR1 and CDR2: KGHSH and LQKENI. The CDR3 loop spans 14 amino acids. With 3 bases removed from V and 2 bases from J, the gap between germline ends came to 11 bases. The CDR3 DNA sequence: TGTGCCAGCTCACCGCTGCGGGGGCCCTACGAGCAGTACTTC. It codes for CASSPLRGPYEQYF. Looking up the rest from reference TRBV18 and TRBJ2-7 gives the full variable domain: NAGVMQNPRHLVRRRGQEARLRCSPMKGHSHVYWYRQLPEEGLKFMVYLQKENIIDESGMPKERFSAEFPKEGPSILRIQQVVRGDSAAYFCASSPLRGPYEQYFGPGTRLTVT.

This clone was observed a handful of times. The chain recombines TRBV6-6 with TRBJ1-2, with a tentative D call TRBD1 (5 bases). Trimming took off 5 bases at V and 1 base at J, with 17 bases between the two ends. The CDR3 is 16 residues long. Per the germline V gene, CDR1 is MNHNY and CDR2 is SVGAGI (reference sequence). The CDR3 DNA sequence: TGTGCCAGCAGTCCCCCAGTAGGGGCGGGTAACTATGGCTACACCTTC. Protein sequence: CASSPPVGAGNYGYTF.

This chain uses TRBV7-9 with TRBJ2-3; the D gene is possibly TRBD2 (6 bases). V lost 5 bases and J lost 7, with 10 bases in between. The CDR3 sequence is 12 residues long. Germline V lookup: CDR1 SEHNR, CDR2 FQNEAQ (reference sequence). The CDR3 loop is CASSPGGYTQYF. DNA for the CDR3: TGTGCCAGCAGCCCCGGGGGTTATACGCAGTATTTT. Filled out from reference TRBV7-9 and TRBJ2-3, the complete variable domain reads DTGVSQNPRHKITKRGQNVTFRCDPISEHNRLYWYRQTLGQGPEFLTYFQNEAQLEKSRLLSDRFSAERPKGSFSTLEIQRTEQGDSAMYLCASSPGGYTQYFGPGTRLTVL.

This clone was counted once. The chain links TRBV19 to TRBJ1-1; 7 bases agree with TRBD1. V gave up 0 bases and J gave up 2 bases; unmatched junction bases: 15. The CDR3 has 19 residues. Germline V gives CDR1 LNHDA, CDR2 SQIVND (reference sequence). The CDR3 spells CASSIDQDPGQLFNTEAFF. The CDR3 DNA sequence: TGTGCCAGTAGTATAGACCAAGACCCGGGACAGCTATTTAACACTGAAGCTTTCTTT.

This clone was observed a few times. J is TRBJ1-6 and V is TRBV5-1; TRBD1 matches at 10 bases. Per the germline V gene, CDR1 is SGHRS and CDR2 is YFSETQ. After removal of 4 bases from V and 5 bases from J, the junction contained 3 bases not matched to a gene. The CDR3 covers 15 residues. The CDR3 protein is CASSLGQGNNSPLHF. The CDR3, as DNA: TGCGCCAGCAGCCTGGGACAGGGGAATAATTCACCCCTCCACTTT.

A few counts support this clone. At one end the junction does not follow the germline gene, possibly because of a read error. V gene TRBV28 combines with J gene TRBJ1-2; D gene ambiguous. CDR1 MDHEN and CDR2 SYDVKM come from the germline V gene. The CDR3 runs to 13 residues. The CDR3 spells CASLKGHNNGYTF. The CDR3 DNA reads TGTGCCAGTTTAAAAGGCCATAACAATGGCTACACCTTC.

This chain links TRBV4-2 with TRBJ1-3, with D possibly matching TRBD1 (5 bases). V lost 3 bases and J lost 1, with 7 bases in between. Germline CDR1 reads LGHNA; CDR2 reads YNFKEQ. The CDR3 has 14 amino acids. CDR3 bases: TGTGCCAGCAGCCAGCAGGGTTCTGGAAACACCATATATTTT. This translates into CASSQQGSGNTIYF.

This rearrangement joins TRBV19 to TRBJ1-5; a possible D gene is TRBD1 (6 bases). Per germline, CDR1 LNHDA and CDR2 SQIVND (reference sequence). The CDR3 extends over 13 amino acids. V dropped 8 bases and J dropped 7 bases, with 15 bases sitting between them. The CDR3 bases are TGTGCCAGTGGCGCAGGGGTCAGGCAGCCCCAGCATTTT. It specifies CASGAGVRQPQHF. Full variable domain (outside the CDR3, taken from reference TRBV19 and TRBJ1-5): DGGITQSPKYLFRKEGQNVTLSCEQNLNHDAMYWYRQDPGQGLRLIYYSQIVNDFQKGDIAEGYSVSREKKESFPLTVTSAQKNPTAFYLCASGAGVRQPQHFGDGTRLSIL.

This rearrangement joins TRBV4-3 to TRBJ2-1; TRBD2 agrees at 7 bases. The length of the CDR3 is 16 residues. CDR1 LGHNA and CDR2 YSLEER come from the germline V gene. Trimming cost V 3 bases and J 3 bases; bases outside gene matches: 8. Here the CDR3 reads CASSQTERGNYNEQFF. CDR3 sequence (DNA): TGCGCCAGCAGCCAGACCGAGCGGGGCAACTACAATGAGCAGTTCTTC.

The rearrangement joins TRBV15 to TRBJ1-1; D unclear. Trimming left V 0 bases short and J 1 base short, with 9 bases between. Germline lookup yields CDR1 LNHNV and CDR2 YYDKDF (reference sequence). This CDR3 spans 15 amino acids. As DNA, the CDR3 is TGTGCCACCAGCAGAGAAGGGTCAGGGAACACTGAAGCTTTCTTT. Translated: CATSREGSGNTEAFF.

The V gene is TRBV19, the J gene TRBJ1-1; D not resolved. The germline V gene encodes CDR1 LNHDA and CDR2 SQIVND (reference sequence). V lost 2 bases, J lost 9 bases, and 16 bases lay in between. This CDR3 contains 14 residues. The CDR3 sequence is CASSIQSFRQQAFF. The CDR3 nucleotides read TGTGCCAGTAGTATACAGTCGTTCCGACAACAAGCTTTCTTT.

V and J are TRBV27 and TRBJ1-3; D remains unclear. The CDR3 consists of 14 residues. The V gene lost 6 bases and the J gene lost 7 bases, with 16 bases spanning the gap. The germline V gene has CDR1 MNHEY and CDR2 SMNVEV (reference sequence). CDR3 nucleotides: TGTGCCAGCAGCCACACCGGCCCGGGCAACACCATATATTTT. Its translation: CASSHTGPGNTIYF.

The J gene is TRBJ1-2, the V gene TRBV4-3; maybe TRBD1 (6 bases). Germline values: CDR1 LGHNA, CDR2 YSLEER. With 3 bases removed from V and 5 bases from J, the gap between germline ends came to 13 bases. CDR3 size: 14 residues. Here the CDR3 reads CASSHHGQGYGYTF. CDR3 sequence (DNA): TGCGCCAGCAGCCACCACGGCCAGGGGTATGGCTACACCTTC.

This chain joins TRBV10-3 and TRBJ1-3; no clear D. Germline V gene lookup returns CDR1 ENHRY and CDR2 SYGVKD. The CDR3 covers 13 residues. Trimming removed 7 bases from V and 7 bases from J, with 14 bases in between. CDR3 amino acids: CAIKQVTGNTIYF. For the CDR3, the DNA is TGTGCCATCAAACAAGTAACCGGGAACACCATATATTTT.

The chain carries TRBV5-4 and TRBJ1-5; 9 bases map to TRBD1. V was pared by 4 bases and J by 5 bases, with 10 bases of the junction left unmatched. Per germline, CDR1 SGHNT and CDR2 YYREEE (reference sequence). There are 16 residues in the CDR3. The CDR3 sequence is CASSPQQGAWDQPQHF. CDR3 bases: TGTGCCAGCAGCCCTCAACAGGGGGCATGGGATCAGCCCCAGCATTTT.

The chain carries TRBV9 and TRBJ1-2; D ambiguous. V was pared by 0 bases and J by 4 bases, with 13 bases between. The CDR3 runs to 15 residues. Germline values: CDR1 SGDLS, CDR2 YYNGEE. This CDR3 is CASSVGGSGFYGYTF. The DNA of the CDR3 is TGTGCCAGCAGCGTAGGTGGGTCCGGTTTCTATGGCTACACCTTC.

The rearrangement uses TRBV4-3 and TRBJ1-5; no clear D. Germline V lookup: CDR1 LGHNA, CDR2 YSLEER. Deletions cut 8 bases from V and 5 bases from J, with 13 bases between. The CDR3 has 13 amino acids. The CDR3 protein is CASALGLDQPQHF. Here the CDR3 DNA reads TGCGCCAGCGCCCTGGGGTTGGATCAGCCCCAGCATTTT.

The chain employs TRBV19 and TRBJ2-5, with D perhaps TRBD1 (5 bases). Germline values: CDR1 LNHDA, CDR2 SQIVND (reference sequence). CDR3 size: 13 residues. Trimming stripped 4 bases from V and 4 bases from J, with 10 bases between. The CDR3 DNA follows: TGTGCCAGTAGTAATTATCAGGGAGAGACCCAGTACTTC. This gives the protein CASSNYQGETQYF.

The chain couples TRBV30 to TRBJ1-1; tentative D call: TRBD1 (5 bases). Germline values: CDR1 GTSNPN, CDR2 SVGIG (reference sequence). The V end lost 4 bases, the J end lost 4 bases, and 10 bases lay between the germline ends. This CDR3 spans 12 amino acids. CDR3 in DNA: TGTGCCTGGAATATAGGGACCACTGAAGCTTTCTTT. Translation gives CAWNIGTTEAFF.

This clone was recorded only once. The chain links TRBV2 to TRBJ2-1, with D possibly TRBD2 on 7 matching bases. The CDR3 totals 16 residues. V lost 0 bases to trimming and J lost 7 bases, with 16 bases between them. From germline, CDR1 is SNHLY and CDR2 FYNNEI. The CDR3 DNA follows: TGTGCCAGCAGTGAAGCAGGGGGGGGCTCTGGTAATGAGCAGTTCTTC. This encodes CASSEAGGGSGNEQFF.

The chain has TRBV15 and TRBJ2-5; 11 bases map to TRBD1. V gave up 5 bases and J gave up 4 bases; unmatched junction bases: 6. Germline-derived CDR1 and CDR2 are LNHNV and YYDKDF (reference sequence). The CDR3 length is 15 residues. The chain's CDR3 is CATSEGQGARETQYF. Written as DNA, the CDR3 is TGTGCCACCAGCGAAGGACAGGGGGCAAGAGAGACCCAGTACTTC.